What follows is one T cell receptor (beta chain) and its context. Its target is unknown. Via 5' RACE with UMI labels, TRB cDNA libraries were prepared. Each CDR3 protein gets one entry in TCRdb, which reprocessed the 5' RACE reads and gives no DNA. The table for this sample gives about 70,000 distinct CDR3 sequences. This sample was taken from a study of CXCR3-negative and CXCR3-positive naive CD8 T cells. Study-level results: Diversity ran similarly high across both naive subsets but far lower in memory CD8+ cells. The TRB CDR3s that CXCR3-positive naive cells carried were more hydrophobic than those of CXCR3-negative naive cells.

CDR1 and CDR2 (germline): DFQATT, SNEGSKA (reference sequence). The CDR3 has 15 amino acids. All CD8+ T cell subsets were sorted in triplicate at 300,000 cells each. Sequences were obtained from naive CXCR3+ CD8+ T cells from blood. The subset denotes: CD45RO-CCR7+CD27+CD95- naive CD8+ T cells expressing CXCR3 (TNR3+). The receptor was derived from a human donor in good health. Some clones in this sample may be carry-over from other donors' samples. The chain combines TRBV20-1 with TRBJ1-1; TCRdb lists TRBD1, though no DNA is available to test this call. This CDR3 is CSAPGQGAILLQAFF.